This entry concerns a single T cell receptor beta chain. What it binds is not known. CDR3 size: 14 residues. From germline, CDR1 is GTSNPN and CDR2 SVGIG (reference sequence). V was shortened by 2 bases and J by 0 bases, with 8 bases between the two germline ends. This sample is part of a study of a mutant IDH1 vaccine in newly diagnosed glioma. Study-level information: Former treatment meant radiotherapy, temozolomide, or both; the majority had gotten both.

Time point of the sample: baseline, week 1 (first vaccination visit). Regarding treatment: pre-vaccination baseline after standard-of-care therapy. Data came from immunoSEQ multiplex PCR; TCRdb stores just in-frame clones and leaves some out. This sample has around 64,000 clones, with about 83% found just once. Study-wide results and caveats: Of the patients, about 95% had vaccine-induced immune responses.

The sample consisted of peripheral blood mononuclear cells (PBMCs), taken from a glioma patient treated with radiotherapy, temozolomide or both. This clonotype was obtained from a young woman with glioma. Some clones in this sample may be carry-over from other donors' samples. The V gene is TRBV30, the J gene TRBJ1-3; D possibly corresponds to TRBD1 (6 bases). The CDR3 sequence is CAWSRDTSGNTIYF. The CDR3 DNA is TGTGCCTGGAGTCGGGACACCTCTGGAAACACCATATATTTT.